One sample yielded the 26 T cell receptor beta chains listed below, sequenced in a study of T cells in Graves' hyperthyroidism and ophthalmopathy. Amplification of TCR beta CDR3 regions used RNA as the template. Initially, a first-round RT-PCR of the TCR CDR3 employed the HTBI primer set. TCRdb processed the multiplex PCR reads anew with MiXCR; each CDR3 protein has one entry. The data contain approximately 420,000 distinct CDR3 sequences, 14% to 15% of them seen just once; the ten biggest clones take up approximately 30%. Sequenced: blood. All receptors come from a young woman with Graves' hyperthyroidism.

The chain recombines TRBV7-9 with TRBJ1-2, with 7 bases lining up with TRBD1. J gave up 4 bases and V 3 bases, and 8 bases lay outside the gene matches. Germline CDR1 is SEHNR and CDR2 is FQNEAQ (reference sequence). This CDR3 region has 15 residues. The CDR3 here is CASSLGQMSPYGYTF. For the CDR3, the DNA is TGTGCCAGCAGCTTGGGACAGATGAGTCCCTATGGCTACACCTTC.

This clonotype was detected a few times. The chain links TRBV9 to TRBJ1-5; 10 bases are a match to TRBD1. Germline loops: CDR1 SGDLS, CDR2 YYNGEE. The length of the CDR3 is 16 residues. V was pared by 4 bases and J by 8 bases, with 12 bases of the junction left unmatched. Here the CDR3 reads CASSLGTGEGREPQHF. The CDR3 nucleotides are TGTGCCAGCAGCCTCGGGACAGGGGAGGGAAGAGAGCCCCAGCATTTT.

This clonotype was picked up a small number of times. The chain couples TRBV7-2 to TRBJ2-1; TRBD2 matches 9 bases. CDR3 length: 15 residues. CDR1 and CDR2 (germline): SGHTA, FQGNSA. V shed 4 bases, J shed 6 bases, and the junction held 7 bases outside the gene matches. The CDR3 DNA reads TGTGCCAGCAGCTGGGGACTAGCATCCGGCAATGAGCAGTTCTTC. It encodes CASSWGLASGNEQFF.

This rearrangement joins TRBV14 to TRBJ2-1; the match to TRBD2 covers 8 bases. CDR3 length equals 17 residues. The germline CDR1 and CDR2 sequences are SGHDN and FVKESK. The J segment lost 5 bases and the V segment lost 0 bases, leaving 9 bases of the junction unmatched. CDR3 in amino acids: CASSQEVLAGVHNEQFF. The CDR3 DNA follows: TGTGCCAGCAGCCAAGAAGTTCTAGCGGGTGTACACAATGAGCAGTTCTTC.

This clonotype has at least ten counts. The chain has TRBV6-1 and TRBJ2-3; a weak D match, TRBD2 (5 bases). In germline, CDR1 is MNHNS, CDR2 SASEGT. The germline V and J ends were trimmed by 6 bases and 2 bases, with 12 bases remaining between them. The CDR3 has 14 amino acids. The chain's CDR3 is CASRHGGFTDTQYF. The CDR3 nucleotides read TGTGCCAGCAGACATGGCGGGTTCACAGATACGCAGTATTTT.

This clonotype was counted at least ten times. V gene TRBV5-6 combines with J gene TRBJ1-2; D gene unclear. CDR3 length: 13 residues. Looked up from germline, CDR1 is SGHDT and CDR2 is YYEEEE. V gave up 2 bases and J gave up 1 base, with 6 bases separating them. This CDR3 reads CASSFADNYGYTF. The CDR3 bases are TGTGCCAGCAGCTTCGCAGATAACTATGGCTACACCTTC.

This clonotype was recorded at least ten times. V and J are TRBV28 and TRBJ2-5; 9 nucleotides line up with TRBD2. The CDR3 runs to 15 residues. V lost 5 bases to trimming and J lost 4 bases; unmatched junction nucleotides: 8. Germline CDR1 is MDHEN and CDR2 is SYDVKM. The chain's CDR3 is CASSESGRPSETQYF. CDR3 coding DNA: TGTGCCAGCAGTGAAAGCGGGAGGCCTTCAGAGACCCAGTACTTC.

This clonotype occurred once. The junction and the germline gene differ at one end; a read error may be behind it. The J gene is TRBJ2-1, the V gene TRBV9, with 10 bases lining up with TRBD2. This CDR3 has 16 residues. From germline, CDR1 is SGDLS and CDR2 YYNGEE. DNA for the CDR3: TGTGCCAGCAGCGTAGACCTAGCGGGAGCCTACAATGTGCAGTTCTTC. It specifies CASSVDLAGAYNVQFF.

This clonotype was observed many times. The chain joins TRBV15 to TRBJ1-5; no definite D call. V lost 0 bases, J lost 4 bases, and 1 base lay in between. The CDR3 totals 12 residues. Germline V gene sequence: CDR1 LNHNV, CDR2 YYDKDF (reference sequence). This CDR3 reads CATSRENQPQHF. CDR3 bases: TGTGCCACCAGCAGAGAGAATCAGCCCCAGCATTTT.

This clonotype was observed a few times. The chain is built from TRBV9 and TRBJ2-1; D is unclear. Germline CDR1 is SGDLS and CDR2 is YYNGEE. V was cut by 4 bases and J by 4 bases, with 18 bases left in between. The CDR3 runs 16 residues. The chain's CDR3 is CASSPSPAVPYNEQFF. The CDR3 DNA reads as TGTGCCAGCAGCCCGTCCCCGGCAGTGCCTTACAATGAGCAGTTCTTC. Combining the CDR3 with reference TRBV9 and TRBJ2-1 gives the whole variable domain DSGVTQTPKHLITATGQRVTLRCSPRSGDLSVYWYQQSLDQGLQFLIQYYNGEERAKGNILERFSAQQFPDLHSELNLSSLELGDSALYFCASSPSPAVPYNEQFFGPGTRLTVL.

V gene TRBV5-1 combines with J gene TRBJ2-7; possibly TRBD2 for D (6 bases). Trimming removed 5 bases from V and 3 bases from J, with 15 bases in between. Germline V gene data show CDR1 as SGHRS and CDR2 as YFSETQ. The CDR3 has 14 amino acids. CDR3 in amino acids: CASRGGPDDYEQYF. The CDR3 nucleotides read TGCGCCAGCAGGGGGGGACCGGATGACTACGAGCAGTACTTC.

This clonotype occurred a few times. The chain links TRBV28 to TRBJ1-6, with D perhaps matching TRBD1 (5 bases). CDR3 length: 13 amino acids. From germline, CDR1 is MDHEN and CDR2 SYDVKM. Trimming shortened V by 10 bases and J by 5 bases, and 12 bases separated the two germline ends. The CDR3 DNA follows: TGTGCCACCGACAGAGCTCATAATTCACCCCTCCACTTT. Translating gives CATDRAHNSPLHF.

This clonotype was seen at least ten times. V and J are TRBV20-1 and TRBJ1-2; D is uncertain. The V gene's germline CDR1 is DFQATT and CDR2 SNEGSKA (reference sequence). The CDR3 totals 14 residues. With 0 bases removed from V and 3 bases from J, the gap between germline ends came to 11 bases. DNA of the CDR3: TGCAGTGCTAGAGATGTCAGGAGGGACTATGGCTACACCTTC. Translation: CSARDVRRDYGYTF.

This clonotype was observed a few times. The V and J genes are TRBV28 and TRBJ1-6, with a weak D call TRBD1 (5 bases). Per the germline V gene, CDR1 is MDHEN and CDR2 is SYDVKM. Deletions cut 6 bases from V and 10 bases from J, with 19 bases between. This CDR3 spans 15 amino acids. CDR3 DNA: TGTGCCAGCAGCTACCGGGACTTAATTCGGTCACCCCTCCACTTT. Protein: CASSYRDLIRSPLHF.

This clonotype was recorded a few times. The CDR3 DNA reads as TGTGCCAGCAGCTCCTCCGGGACAGATAGCAATCAGCCCCAGCATTTT. Its translation: CASSSSGTDSNQPQHF. The J gene is TRBJ1-5, the V gene TRBV7-9, with TRBD1 identical over 7 bases. Germline-derived CDR1 and CDR2 are SEHNR and FQNEAQ (reference sequence). V gave up 4 bases and J gave up 0 bases; unmatched junction bases: 6. The CDR3 is made up of 16 amino acids.

The table lists this clonotype with many counts. The chain employs TRBV11-2 and TRBJ2-7; D may be TRBD2 (5 bases). This CDR3 contains 12 residues. Germline assignment: CDR1 SGHAT and CDR2 FQNNGV. V was trimmed by 2 bases and J by 5 bases, leaving 7 bases between them. CDR3 nucleotides: TGTGCCAGCAGCTTACGGGATGACGAGCAGTACTTC. Protein: CASSLRDDEQYF. Full variable domain (rest looked up from reference TRBV11-2 and TRBJ2-7): EAGVAQSPRYKIIEKRQSVAFWCNPISGHATLYWYQQILGQGPKLLIQFQNNGVVDDSQLPKDRFSAERLKGVDSTLKIQPAKLEDSAVYLCASSLRDDEQYFGPGTRLTVT.

The genes are TRBV12-3 or TRBV12-4 and TRBJ1-6, with 9 bases matching TRBD1. This CDR3 is 14 amino acids long. J lost 9 bases, V lost 7 bases, and 7 bases had no gene match. The chain's CDR3 is CASKPGQGPSPLHF. The CDR3 nucleotides read TGTGCCAGCAAACCGGGACAGGGACCTTCACCCCTCCACTTT.

This clonotype was counted ten times or more. The genes are TRBV11-2 and TRBJ1-1; no clear D. The CDR3 runs 15 residues. V was clipped by 0 bases and J by 0 bases, with 8 bases between them. CDR1 and CDR2 from the germline V gene are SGHAT and FQNNGV. The CDR3 coding sequence is TGTGCCAGCAGCTTAGAACCAGGATTGAACACTGAAGCTTTCTTT. It specifies CASSLEPGLNTEAFF.

This clonotype has only a few counts. This chain uses TRBV5-5 with TRBJ1-2, with TRBD1 as a possible D gene (6 bases). The ends were cut back, 0 bases at V and 7 bases at J, with 10 bases in the middle. Germline V CDR1 and CDR2: SGHKS, YYEKEE (reference sequence). The CDR3 has 13 amino acids. This CDR3 is CASSLEAGAGYTF. The DNA of the CDR3 is TGTGCCAGCAGCTTGGAGGCAGGGGCTGGCTACACCTTC.

The table lists this clonotype with a few counts. This chain uses TRBV5-6 with TRBJ1-4; the match to TRBD1 covers 9 bases. The CDR3 is 15 residues long. Germline CDR1 SGHDT, CDR2 YYEEEE. J was trimmed by 7 bases and V by 0 bases; bases with no gene match: 4. CDR3 bases: TGTGCCAGCAGCTTGGCTGGGACAGGGTTTGAAAAACTGTTTTTT. This translates into CASSLAGTGFEKLFF. The whole variable domain, filled in from reference TRBV5-6 and TRBJ1-4, reads DAGVTQSPTHLIKTRGQQVTLRCSPKSGHDTVSWYQQALGQGPQFIFQYYEEEERQRGNFPDRFSGHQFPNYSSELNVNALLLGDSALYLCASSLAGTGFEKLFFGSGTQLSVL.

V and J are TRBV28 and TRBJ2-5; maybe TRBD2 (5 bases). This CDR3 is built from 14 residues. Germline V CDR1 and CDR2: MDHEN, SYDVKM. Deletions cut 6 bases from V and 0 bases from J, with 11 bases between. Written as DNA, the CDR3 is TGTGCCAGCAGCACTCCGGGGAACCAAGAGACCCAGTACTTC. It yields the protein CASSTPGNQETQYF.

Ten or more counts support this clonotype. The chain's CDR3 is CASSWREGRNEQFF. In DNA form, the CDR3 reads TGTGCCAGCAGTTGGCGGGAGGGACGTAATGAGCAGTTCTTC. The J gene is TRBJ2-1, the V gene TRBV28; 9 bases align to TRBD2. V gave up 4 bases and J gave up 7 bases; unmatched junction bases: 5. This CDR3 spans 14 amino acids. Germline loops: CDR1 MDHEN, CDR2 SYDVKM. The full variable domain, rest sourced from reference TRBV28 and TRBJ2-1, is DVKVTQSSRYLVKRTGEKVFLECVQDMDHENMFWYRQDPGLGLRLIYFSYDVKMKEKGDIPEGYSVSREKKERFSLILESASTNQTSMYLCASSWREGRNEQFFGPGTRLTVL.

This clonotype was observed many times. The chain has TRBV12-5 and TRBJ2-1, with TRBD2 identical over 16 bases. This CDR3 comprises 18 residues. CDR1 is LGHNT, CDR2 FRNRAP, per germline. Losses at the gene ends were 4 bases for V and 6 bases for J; bases not matched to a gene: 9. The CDR3 spells CASGSQGLAGGPINEQFF. For the CDR3, the DNA is TGTGCTAGTGGTTCGCAGGGACTAGCGGGAGGGCCAATCAATGAGCAGTTCTTC.

This clonotype was seen at least ten times. The rearrangement links TRBV2 to TRBJ2-1; TRBD1 might be the D (5 bases). This CDR3 spans 14 amino acids. The germline V gene encodes CDR1 SNHLY and CDR2 FYNNEI. Trimming took 4 bases from V and 10 from J, leaving 17 bases between them. The chain's CDR3 is CASSGSPQVGEQFF. The CDR3 bases are TGTGCCAGCAGTGGGTCCCCACAGGTCGGGGAGCAGTTCTTC.

In this sample, this clonotype turned up many times. This sequence joins TRBV6-6 and TRBJ1-1; D unresolved. CDR1 is MNHNY, CDR2 SVGAGI, per germline (reference sequence). The length of the CDR3 is 12 residues. Deletions cut 2 bases from V and 5 bases from J, with 6 bases between. The CDR3 bases are TGTGCCAGCAGTTACGGGAGTACTGAAGCTTTCTTT. Translated: CASSYGSTEAFF.

This clonotype was observed a handful of times. The genes are TRBV19 and TRBJ2-7; possibly TRBD1 for D (6 bases). Trimming took 4 bases from V and 0 from J, leaving 16 bases between them. Germline V gene data show CDR1 as LNHDA and CDR2 as SQIVND (reference sequence). The CDR3 totals 16 residues. The CDR3 loop is CASSSPTGPSSYEQYF. CDR3 sequence (DNA): TGTGCCAGTAGTAGCCCAACAGGGCCAAGCTCCTACGAGCAGTACTTC.